One and the same sample provided the 9 T cell receptor beta chains below, sequenced in a study of CXCR3-negative and CXCR3-positive naive CD8 T cells. Preparation of TRB cDNA libraries relied on 5' RACE carrying UMI labels. TCRdb re-called the 5' RACE reads; one entry per CDR3 protein, DNA not given. This repertoire includes some 130,000 distinct CDR3 sequences. Sequencing used naive CXCR3- CD8+ T cells from blood. The subset here: CD45RO-CCR7+CD27+CD95- naive CD8+ T cells lacking CXCR3 (TNR3-). Receptors were obtained from a human donor in good health. Some clones in this sample may be carry-over from other donors' samples.

The V call is TRBV29-1, the J call TRBJ2-7; TCRdb lists TRBD1, though no DNA is available to test this call. Germline assignment: CDR1 SQVTM and CDR2 ANQGSEA. The CDR3 spans 15 residues. The CDR3 region is CSVTQAGTASYEQYF.

The chain employs TRBV6-5 and TRBJ2-3; the TCRdb D gene call, TRBD2, has no DNA to confirm it. The CDR3 runs 12 residues. Germline CDR1 MNHEY, CDR2 SVGAGI. CDR3 residues: CAVGNGRDTQYF.

The chain couples TRBV28 to TRBJ2-5; TCRdb reports TRBD2, a call that lacks DNA to check it against. The germline CDR1 and CDR2 sequences are MDHEN and SYDVKM. CDR3 length equals 13 residues. CDR3: CASSAGLARTQYF.

This chain uses TRBV6-6 with TRBJ1-5. This CDR3 has 12 residues. Germline V gene data show CDR1 as MNHNY and CDR2 as SVGAGI (reference sequence). The CDR3 here is CASSPTGQPQHF.

V gene TRBV4-1 combines with J gene TRBJ2-5; checking the TCRdb D call of TRBD1 is not possible without DNA. CDR1 is MGHRA and CDR2 is YSYEKL in the germline V gene. This CDR3 has 17 residues. The CDR3: CASSQFVRTGIKETQYF.

The rearrangement joins TRBV7-9 to TRBJ1-2; the TRBD1 assignment by TCRdb is unverifiable without DNA. Germline V gene data show CDR1 as SEHNR and CDR2 as FQNEAQ (reference sequence). The CDR3 has 18 amino acids. CDR3 residues: CASSPNAGTGDINYGYTF.

The V call is TRBV12-3 or TRBV12-4, the J call TRBJ1-2. The CDR3 is 15 residues long. CDR3 amino acids: CASSSADTANYGYTF.

The chain carries TRBV29-1 and TRBJ2-1; without DNA, the TCRdb call of TRBD1 cannot be checked. The germline V gene has CDR1 SQVTM and CDR2 ANQGSEA. The CDR3 runs 14 residues. Here the CDR3 reads CSVGRGVSYNEQFF.

This chain uses TRBV5-1 with TRBJ1-2. The CDR3 runs 14 residues. Germline assignment: CDR1 SGHRS and CDR2 YFSETQ. The chain's CDR3 is CASSSGWGIDGYTF. Supplemented by reference TRBV5-1 and TRBJ1-2, the full variable domain reads KAGVTQTPRYLIKTRGQQVTLSCSPISGHRSVSWYQQTPGQGLQFLFEYFSETQRNKGNFPGRFSGRQFSNSRSEMNVSTLELGDSALYLCASSSGWGIDGYTFGSGTRLTVV.